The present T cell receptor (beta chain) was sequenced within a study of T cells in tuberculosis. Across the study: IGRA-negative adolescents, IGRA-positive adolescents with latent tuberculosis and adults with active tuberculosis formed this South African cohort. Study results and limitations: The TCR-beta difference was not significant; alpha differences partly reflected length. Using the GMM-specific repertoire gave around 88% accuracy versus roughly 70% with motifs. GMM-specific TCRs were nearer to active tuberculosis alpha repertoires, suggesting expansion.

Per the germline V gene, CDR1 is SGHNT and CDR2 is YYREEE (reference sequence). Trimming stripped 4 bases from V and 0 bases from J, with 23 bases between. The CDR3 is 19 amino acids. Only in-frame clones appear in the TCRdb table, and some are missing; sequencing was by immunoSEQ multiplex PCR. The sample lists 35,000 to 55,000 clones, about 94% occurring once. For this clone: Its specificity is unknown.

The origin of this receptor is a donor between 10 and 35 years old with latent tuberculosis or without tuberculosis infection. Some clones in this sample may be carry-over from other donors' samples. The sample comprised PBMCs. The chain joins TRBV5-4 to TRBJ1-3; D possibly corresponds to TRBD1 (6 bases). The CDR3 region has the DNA TGTGCCAGCAGCCGGGGACCGGGACAAAGGGACGACTCTGGAAACACCATATATTTT. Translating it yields CASSRGPGQRDDSGNTIYF.